The clone carrying this T cell receptor (beta chain) was recorded at least ten times. What it recognizes is unknown. The entry originates in a study of CD8+CD57+ T cells in acquired aplastic anemia. In the study overall: Average DNA yield from sorted CD4+ and CD8+ cells was about 3 ug. Notes on the study in general: Between patients and controls, CD8+ Simpson's diversity did not vary significantly. Between patients and controls, about 30 CD8+ CDR3 sequences were found in common.

Individuals selected for sequencing had exhibited CD8+CD57+ cell expansion on flow cytometry. Among the patients, none had received any therapy at the time of blood sampling. Germline lookup yields CDR1 MGHRA and CDR2 YSYEKL. Trimming cost V 1 base and J 4 bases; bases outside gene matches: 4. The CDR3 runs 15 residues. Profiling of TCR beta VDJ combinations and CDR3 sequences used genomic DNA as template. One entry per CDR3 protein, called by TCRdb with MiXCR from the reads. The sample shows 200,000 or so distinct CDR3 sequences, 65% of them seen only once. The genes are TRBV4-1 and TRBJ2-7; 10 positions match TRBD2. Input material: sorted CD4+, CD8+, or CD8+CD57+ T cells (not recorded which) from PBMCs. The source of this sequence is a human donor with aplastic anemia. CDR3 residues: CASSQGSGGAYEQYF. DNA for the CDR3: TGCGCCAGCAGCCAAGGGAGCGGGGGGGCGTACGAGCAGTACTTC.